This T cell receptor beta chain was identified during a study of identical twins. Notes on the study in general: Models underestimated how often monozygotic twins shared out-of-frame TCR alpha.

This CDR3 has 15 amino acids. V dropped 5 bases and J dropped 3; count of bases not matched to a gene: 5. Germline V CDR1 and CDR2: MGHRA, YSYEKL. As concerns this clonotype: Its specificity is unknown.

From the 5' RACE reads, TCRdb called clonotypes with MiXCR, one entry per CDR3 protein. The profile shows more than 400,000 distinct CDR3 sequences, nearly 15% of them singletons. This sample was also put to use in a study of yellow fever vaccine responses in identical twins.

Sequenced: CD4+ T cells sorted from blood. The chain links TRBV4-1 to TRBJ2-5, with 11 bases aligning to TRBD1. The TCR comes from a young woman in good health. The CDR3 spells CASSGTGGGKETQYF. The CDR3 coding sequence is TGCGCCAGCAGCGGGACAGGGGGGGGGAAAGAGACCCAGTACTTC.